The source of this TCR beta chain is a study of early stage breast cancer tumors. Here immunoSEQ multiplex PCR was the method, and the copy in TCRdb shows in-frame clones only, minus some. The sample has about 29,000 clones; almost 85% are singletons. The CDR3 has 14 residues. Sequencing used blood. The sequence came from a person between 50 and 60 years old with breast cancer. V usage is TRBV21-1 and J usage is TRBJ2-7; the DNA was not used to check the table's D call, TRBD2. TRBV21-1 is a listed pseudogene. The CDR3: CASCTSGSFYEQYF. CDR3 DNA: TGTGCCAGCTGTACTAGCGGGAGTTTCTACGAGCAGTACTTC.